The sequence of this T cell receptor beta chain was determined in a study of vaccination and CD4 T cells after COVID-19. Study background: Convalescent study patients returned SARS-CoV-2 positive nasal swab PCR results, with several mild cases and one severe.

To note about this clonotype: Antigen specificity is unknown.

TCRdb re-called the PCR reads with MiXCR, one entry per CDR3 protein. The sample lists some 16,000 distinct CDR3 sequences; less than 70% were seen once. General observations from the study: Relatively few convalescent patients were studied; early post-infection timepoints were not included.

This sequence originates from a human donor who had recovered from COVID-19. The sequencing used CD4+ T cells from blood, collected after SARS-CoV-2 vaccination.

In DNA form, the CDR3 reads TGTGCCAGCAGCGGAGGGACTAGCGGAGAGACCCAGTACTTC. Translation: CASSGGTSGETQYF. The chain is built from TRBV2 and TRBJ2-5; 11 bases are a match to TRBD2. V was clipped by 6 bases and J by 4 bases; unmatched bases: 4. Per germline, CDR1 SNHLY and CDR2 FYNNEI. The CDR3 loop spans 14 amino acids.